Listed below are T cell receptor beta chains from one sample, sequenced in a study of blood T cell repertoires in COVID-19. Assay: immunoSEQ multiplex PCR; the TCRdb copy retains only in-frame clones and omits some. The data contain around 150,000 clones, 77% of them seen just once; the ten biggest clones take up approximately 2.6%. Sequenced material: peripheral blood. The receptor source for this set is a man in his 70s with acute or convalescent COVID-19. CDR3s include the opening cysteine and the closing phenylalanine or tryptophan. A D gene is named only where the DNA matches it firmly. Some rows mark clone size as missing; the rest say once, few, many or name a class of expanded clone.

d_call	v_call	j_call	clone_size	cdr3_aa	cdr3_nt
TRBD1	TRBV28	TRBJ2-5	-	CASSLRAGGETQYF	TGTGCCAGCAGTTTACGGGCAGGGGGAGAGACCCAGTACTTC
-	TRBV5-1	TRBJ1-2	-	CASSPVRTNQGGYTF	TGCGCCAGCAGCCCGGTGCGCACTAACCAGGGCGGCTACACCTTC
TRBD2	TRBV15	TRBJ2-5	-	CATSRGDYRRYF	TGTGCCACCAGCAGAGGGGACTACAGGCGGTACTTC
-	TRBV7-9	TRBJ2-7	-	CASSLDSGNEQYF	TGTGCCAGCAGCTTAGATTCCGGTAACGAGCAGTACTTC
-	TRBV10-3	TRBJ1-6	-	CATAGSYNSPLHF	TGTGCCACGGCGGGCTCCTATAATTCACCCCTCCACTTT
-	TRBV9	TRBJ1-6	few	CASSVNEQGGSPLHF	TGTGCCAGCAGCGTAAACGAGCAGGGAGGGTCACCCCTCCACTTT
-	TRBV12-3/TRBV12-4	TRBJ1-1	-	CASSLTGNTEAFF	TGTGCCAGCAGTTTAACAGGGAACACTGAAGCTTTCTTT
-	TRBV6-5	TRBJ2-7	-	CASSLDRPVSYEQYF	TGTGCCAGCAGCTTAGACAGGCCGGTCTCCTACGAGCAGTACTTC
TRBD1	TRBV28	TRBJ1-5	-	CASSYGTAQNQPQHF	TGTGCCAGCAGTTACGGGACAGCCCAGAATCAGCCCCAGCATTTT
TRBD1	TRBV19	TRBJ2-5	-	CASNRGREETQYF	TGTGCCAGTAACAGGGGGCGCGAGGAGACCCAGTACTTC
-	TRBV15	TRBJ1-1	-	CATSRGWGQNTEAFF	TGTGCCACCAGCAGAGGGTGGGGACAGAACACTGAAGCTTTCTTT
TRBD1	TRBV7-9	TRBJ1-1	few	CASKDRLGTEAFF	TGTGCCAGCAAGGACAGGTTAGGCACTGAAGCTTTCTTT
TRBD1	TRBV9	TRBJ1-3	-	CASSDTLGTGVDGNTIYF	TGTGCCAGCAGCGACACCCTCGGGACAGGGGTTGATGGAAACACCATATATTTT
-	TRBV11-2	TRBJ1-4	-	CASSLDRGESEKLFF	TGTGCCAGCAGCTTAGATCGGGGGGAGAGTGAAAAACTGTTTTTT
TRBD2	TRBV3-1/TRBV3-2	TRBJ2-7	-	CASSQASRTSSYEQYF	TGTGCCAGCAGCCAGGCGTCCCGGACTAGTTCCTACGAGCAGTACTTC
-	TRBV6-1	TRBJ1-4	-	CASSDYNEKLFF	TGTGCCAGCAGTGATTATAATGAAAAACTGTTTTTT
-	TRBV10-3	TRBJ1-3	-	CAIRGGGNTIYF	TGTGCCATCCGAGGCGGAGGAAACACCATATATTTT
-	TRBV28	TRBJ1-2	few	CASSLSTGSSAYGYTF	TGTGCCAGCAGTTTGTCGACAGGATCCTCTGCCTATGGCTACACCTTC
TRBD1	TRBV11-2	TRBJ1-6	-	CASSKDRVSYNSPLHF	TGTGCCAGCAGCAAAGACAGGGTGTCCTATAATTCACCCCTCCACTTT
-	TRBV2	TRBJ1-3	-	CASSSQSGNTIYF	TGTGCCAGCAGTTCACAAAGTGGAAACACCATATATTTT
-	TRBV6-5	TRBJ1-1	-	CASSYSWGEQAFF	TGTGCCAGCAGTTATAGTTGGGGGGAACAAGCTTTCTTT
-	TRBV7-2	TRBJ2-5	-	CASSLFQGQETQYF	TGTGCCAGCAGCTTATTTCAGGGCCAAGAGACCCAGTACTTC
-	TRBV7-3	TRBJ2-7	once	CASSLTTGYEQYF	TGTGCCAGCAGCCTAACAACAGGGTACGAGCAGTACTTC
-	TRBV7-6	TRBJ2-5	few	CAGGQETQYF	TGTGCCGGGGGGCAAGAGACCCAGTACTTC
TRBD1	TRBV2	TRBJ2-3	-	CASRLTGDRTDTQYF	TGTGCCAGCAGGTTGACAGGGGATCGCACAGATACGCAGTATTTT
TRBD1	TRBV5-5	TRBJ1-4	few	CASSGGQAEKLFF	TGTGCCAGCAGCGGAGGACAGGCCGAAAAACTGTTTTTT
TRBD2	TRBV5-5	TRBJ2-3	-	CASSLEGLGSDTQYF	TGTGCCAGCAGCTTGGAAGGACTAGGATCAGATACGCAGTATTTT
-	TRBV29-1	TRBJ2-3	-	CSVDGDNTDTQYF	TGCAGCGTAGACGGGGATAACACAGATACGCAGTATTTT
TRBD2	TRBV9	TRBJ2-5	-	CASSVGTSGRGVTQYF	TGTGCCAGCAGCGTAGGGACTAGCGGGAGGGGCGTGACCCAGTACTTC
-	TRBV27	TRBJ1-1	-	CASSPKAGRNTEAFF	TGTGCCAGCTCCCCCAAGGCCGGGAGGAACACTGAAGCTTTCTTT
-	TRBV28	TRBJ2-5	once	CASSFGGSGKTQYF	TGTGCCAGCAGTTTTGGGGGGTCAGGGAAGACCCAGTACTTC
-	TRBV4-3	TRBJ1-6	-	CASSQTQGLTSPLHF	TGCGCCAGCAGCCAGACACAGGGTCTTACTTCACCCCTCCACTTT
TRBD2	TRBV2	TRBJ2-5	-	CASRDSGGDWETQYF	TGTGCCAGCAGAGATAGCGGGGGGGACTGGGAGACCCAGTACTTC
-	TRBV7-9	TRBJ1-2	-	CASSLAPGASGGYTF	TGTGCCAGCAGCTTAGCACCCGGTGCCTCGGGAGGCTACACCTTC
-	TRBV28	TRBJ1-1	-	CASSSPQGWTEAFF	TGTGCCAGCAGTAGCCCCCAGGGTTGGACTGAAGCTTTCTTT
-	TRBV12-3/TRBV12-4	TRBJ1-1	-	CASSRGREAFF	TGTGCCAGCAGTAGGGGCCGAGAAGCTTTCTTT
TRBD1	TRBV5-3	TRBJ1-1	-	CARSFRQGAGTEAFF	TGTGCCAGAAGCTTCCGACAGGGGGCAGGCACTGAAGCTTTCTTT
-	TRBV5-5	TRBJ1-3	-	CASAETDGNTIYF	TGTGCCAGCGCCGAGACAGATGGAAACACCATATATTTT
-	TRBV5-4	TRBJ2-5	few	CASSLEPSPETQYF	TGTGCCAGCAGCTTGGAACCCAGTCCAGAGACCCAGTACTTC
TRBD2	TRBV6-5	TRBJ2-2	-	CATHPSGTNTGELFF	TGTGCCACTCACCCTAGCGGGACGAACACCGGGGAGCTGTTTTTT
-	TRBV11-3	TRBJ1-1	once	CASSLGQRSYREAFF	TGTGCCAGCAGCCTAGGACAAAGATCTTACAGGGAAGCTTTCTTT
-	TRBV9	TRBJ1-4	many	CASSVGTDTFEKLFF	TGTGCCAGCAGCGTAGGGACAGACACCTTTGAAAAACTGTTTTTT
-	TRBV7-2	TRBJ2-3	-	CASSPRDPLADTQYF	TGTGCCAGCAGCCCCCGGGATCCACTAGCAGATACGCAGTATTTT
TRBD2	TRBV15	TRBJ2-1	-	CATSKTSGTYNEQFF	TGTGCCACCAGCAAGACTAGCGGGACCTACAATGAGCAGTTCTTC
TRBD1	TRBV19	TRBJ1-2	-	CASNLDRGGNYGYTF	TGTGCCAGTAACCTGGACAGGGGAGGAAACTATGGCTACACCTTC
TRBD1	TRBV7-9	TRBJ2-7	few	CASSSRTGGDSYEQYF	TGTGCCAGCAGCTCGCGGACAGGGGGCGACTCCTACGAGCAGTACTTC
-	TRBV4-1	TRBJ1-3	-	CASSQVSVRSGNTIYF	TGCGCCAGCAGCCAAGTGTCGGTCCGCTCTGGAAACACCATATATTTT
-	TRBV6-4	TRBJ1-1	-	CASSDFPGVNTEAFF	TGTGCCAGCAGTGACTTTCCAGGGGTGAACACTGAAGCTTTCTTT
-	TRBV7-8	TRBJ1-1	-	CASSYSGQNTEAFF	TGTGCCAGCTCGTACAGCGGCCAGAACACTGAAGCTTTCTTT
TRBD2	TRBV5-6	TRBJ2-1	-	CASSPTSGSNEQFF	TGTGCCAGCAGCCCGACTAGCGGGAGCAATGAGCAGTTCTTC
TRBD1	TRBV2	TRBJ2-7	-	CASSRTGTGLYEQYF	TGTGCCAGCAGCAGGACAGGGACCGGCCTCTACGAGCAGTACTTC
-	TRBV5-4	TRBJ2-2	-	CASSLGSGSTTGELFF	TGTGCCAGCAGCTTAGGATCAGGGTCGACCACCGGGGAGCTGTTTTTT